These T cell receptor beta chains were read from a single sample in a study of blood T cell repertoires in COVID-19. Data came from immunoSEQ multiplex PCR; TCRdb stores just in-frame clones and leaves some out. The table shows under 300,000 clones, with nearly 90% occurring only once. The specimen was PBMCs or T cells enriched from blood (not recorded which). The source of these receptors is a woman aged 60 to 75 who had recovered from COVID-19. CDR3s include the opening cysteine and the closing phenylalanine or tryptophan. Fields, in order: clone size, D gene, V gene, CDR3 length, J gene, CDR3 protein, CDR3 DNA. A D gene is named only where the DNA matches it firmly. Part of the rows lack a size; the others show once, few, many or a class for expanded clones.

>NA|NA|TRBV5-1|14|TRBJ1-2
CASSSESGLYGYTF
TGCGCCAGCAGCTCCGAGTCGGGACTCTATGGCTACACCTTC
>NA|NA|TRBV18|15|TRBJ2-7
CASSPGQATYREQYF
TGTGCCAGCTCACCAGGGCAGGCCACCTATCGGGAGCAGTACTTC
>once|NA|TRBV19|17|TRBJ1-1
CASSIVTQATMNTEAFF
TGTGCCAGTAGTATAGTGACCCAGGCCACCATGAACACTGAAGCTTTCTTT
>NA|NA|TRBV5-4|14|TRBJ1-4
CASSLRGSDEKLFF
TGTGCCAGCAGCTTGCGGGGATCAGACGAAAAACTGTTTTTT
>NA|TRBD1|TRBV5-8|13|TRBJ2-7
CASSVQGSHEQYF
TGTGCCAGCAGCGTACAGGGGTCCCACGAGCAGTACTTC
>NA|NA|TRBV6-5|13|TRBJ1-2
CASIPDKNYGYTF
TGTGCCAGCATTCCGGACAAGAACTATGGCTACACCTTC
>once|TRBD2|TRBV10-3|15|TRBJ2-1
CAISESGLAGEEGFF
TGTGCCATCAGTGAGTCTGGGCTAGCGGGAGAAGAAGGGTTCTTC
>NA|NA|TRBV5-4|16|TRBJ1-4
CASSLFSYDSNEKLFF
TGTGCCAGCAGCTTGTTCAGCTATGACAGTAATGAAAAACTGTTTTTT
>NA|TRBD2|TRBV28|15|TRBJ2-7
CASSRSGSWVDEQYF
TGTGCCAGCAGTCGTAGCGGGAGTTGGGTGGACGAGCAGTACTTC
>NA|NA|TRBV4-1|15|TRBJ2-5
CASSRGQGTQETQYF
TGCGCCAGCAGCAGAGGGCAGGGGACGCAAGAGACCCAGTACTTC